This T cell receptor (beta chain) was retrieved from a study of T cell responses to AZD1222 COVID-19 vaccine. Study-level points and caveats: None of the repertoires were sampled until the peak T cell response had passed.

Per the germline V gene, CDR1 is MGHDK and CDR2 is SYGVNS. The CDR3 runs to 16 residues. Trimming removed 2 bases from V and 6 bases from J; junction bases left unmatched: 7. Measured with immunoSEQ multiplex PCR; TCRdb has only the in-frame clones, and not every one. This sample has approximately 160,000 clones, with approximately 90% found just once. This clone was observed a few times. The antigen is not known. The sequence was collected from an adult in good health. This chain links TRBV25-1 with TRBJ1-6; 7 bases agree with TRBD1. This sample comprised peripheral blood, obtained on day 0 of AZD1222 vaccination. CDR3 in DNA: TGTGCCAGCAGTGAACTTGGGGCAGGGGGTAATTCACCCCTCCACTTT. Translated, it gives CASSELGAGGNSPLHF.